Following are 8 T cell receptor beta chains from one sample sequenced in a study of T-cell memory formation after mild COVID-19. TCRdb independently ran MiXCR on the 5' RACE reads; one entry per CDR3 protein. The sample contains fewer than 650,000 distinct CDR3 sequences, 17% of which appear only once. Specimen: PBMCs or a T cell subset sorted from them (not recorded which). These receptors were taken from an adult woman who had mild COVID-19 (a few samples of this study predate the infection). Cell type and time point are not known.

This clonotype was detected a few times. The chain couples TRBV15 to TRBJ1-1; 9 positions match TRBD1. CDR1 and CDR2 from the germline V gene are LNHNV and YYDKDF (reference sequence). Trimming took 3 bases from V and 5 from J; bases not matched to a gene: 7. The CDR3 contains 15 residues. Here the CDR3 reads CATSRDRGRWTEAFF. The CDR3 nucleotides read TGTGCCACCAGCAGGGACAGGGGAAGGTGGACTGAAGCTTTCTTT.

In this sample, this clonotype turned up a few times. As DNA, the CDR3 is TGTGCCAGCAGTGTACGTAAGGGCAGTGGCTACGAGCAGTACTTC. Translation gives CASSVRKGSGYEQYF. The chain uses TRBV6-2 or TRBV6-3 and TRBJ2-7, with D unresolved. Trimming left V 5 bases short and J 3 bases short, with 17 bases between. Germline V gene sequence: CDR1 MNHEY, CDR2 SVGEGT. There are 15 residues in the CDR3.

This rearrangement joins TRBV7-9 to TRBJ2-7; either TRBD1 or TRBD2 may supply D (5 bases each). CDR3 length: 16 amino acids. Germline CDR1 is SEHNR and CDR2 is FQNEAQ (reference sequence). Trimming stripped 5 bases from V and 4 bases from J, with 21 bases between. The DNA for the CDR3 is TGTGCCAGCAGCACCCAACCGCCGGGGCGCCAATACGAGCAGTACTTC. Translation gives CASSTQPPGRQYEQYF. Together with reference TRBV7-9 and TRBJ2-7, the CDR3 gives the full variable domain: DTGVSQNPRHKITKRGQNVTFRCDPISEHNRLYWYRQTLGQGPEFLTYFQNEAQLEKSRLLSDRFSAERPKGSFSTLEIQRTEQGDSAMYLCASSTQPPGRQYEQYFGPGTRLTVT.

Only a few counts were recorded for this clonotype. The V call is TRBV30, the J call TRBJ1-5; 8 bases are shared with TRBD1. Trimming cost V 0 bases and J 15 bases; bases outside gene matches: 10. Germline V gene data show CDR1 as GTSNPN and CDR2 as SVGIG (reference sequence). This CDR3 region has 13 residues. As DNA, the CDR3 is TGTGCCTGGAGTGTAGGGGACAGGTCTTCGATGCATTTT. Translated, it gives CAWSVGDRSSMHF.

This clonotype was counted only a few times. The rearrangement links TRBV12-3 or TRBV12-4 to TRBJ2-2; TRBD1 aligns across 9 bases. CDR3 length: 15 residues. The V and J ends lost 3 bases and 7 bases, in that order; junction bases with no gene match: 6. The CDR3: CASSLNRGLDGELFF. CDR3 coding DNA: TGTGCCAGCAGTTTGAACAGGGGGCTGGACGGGGAGCTGTTTTTT.

The chain has TRBV24-1 and TRBJ2-1; a possible D gene is TRBD1 (8 bases). V lost 4 bases, J lost 9 bases, and 24 bases lay in between. Germline V gene sequence: CDR1 KGHDR, CDR2 SFDVKD. This CDR3 has 17 residues. Here the CDR3 reads CATSEITGGGLVSEQFF. Written as DNA, the CDR3 is TGTGCCACCAGTGAAATTACAGGGGGGGGCCTCGTCAGTGAGCAGTTCTTC.

The rearrangement joins TRBV20-1 to TRBJ2-1, with 9 bases that match TRBD2. The germline V gene encodes CDR1 DFQATT and CDR2 SNEGSKA (reference sequence). V lost 1 base to trimming and J lost 8 bases; unmatched junction nucleotides: 9. The CDR3 has 15 residues. The CDR3 sequence is CSARVLAGRLDEQFF. The CDR3 bases are TGCAGTGCTAGAGTTCTAGCGGGAAGGCTCGATGAGCAGTTCTTC.

V and J are TRBV5-1 and TRBJ2-5; D could derive from TRBD1 or TRBD2 (5 bases each). The CDR3 has 15 residues. V shed 1 base and J shed 2 bases, with 12 bases lying between them. Germline CDR1 is SGHRS and CDR2 is YFSETQ. The CDR3 region has the DNA TGCGCCAGCAGCTTGACGGGACCCTCTCAAGAGACCCAGTACTTC. It yields the protein CASSLTGPSQETQYF.